A selection of T cell receptor beta chains follows, all from one sample in a study of T cell responses to AZD1222 COVID-19 vaccine. Repertoires were generated with immunoSEQ multiplex PCR, while TCRdb's copy carries only in-frame clones and drops some. The data contain fewer than 70,000 clones, about four fifths of them seen just once; the ten biggest clones take up over 11%. This sample comprised peripheral blood, obtained 28 days after the second AZD1222 dose. The source is an adult who received the AZD1222 COVID-19 vaccine. CDR3s include the opening cysteine and the closing phenylalanine or tryptophan.

J gene: TRBJ1-2
V gene: TRBV7-8
CDR3 protein: CASSIRQTRDGYTF

J gene: TRBJ2-3
V gene: TRBV2
CDR3 protein: CASSVRGGVTDTQYF

J gene: TRBJ2-1
V gene: TRBV30
CDR3 protein: CACPRGGFRNEQFF

J gene: TRBJ2-7
V gene: TRBV6-1
CDR3 protein: CASSEARTGEIYEQYF

J gene: TRBJ1-2
V gene: TRBV7-9
CDR3 protein: CASSGGQGNYGYTF

J gene: TRBJ1-2
V gene: TRBV6-5
CDR3 protein: CASREDRGRIYGYTF

J gene: TRBJ2-7
V gene: TRBV12-5
CDR3 protein: CASGLGDSYEQYF

J gene: TRBJ2-7
V gene: TRBV27
CDR3 protein: CASSYVDRAYEQYF

J gene: TRBJ1-2
V gene: TRBV5-4
CDR3 protein: CASSLALSGYTF

J gene: TRBJ2-3
V gene: TRBV16
CDR3 protein: CASSRSGGLTLTDTQYF

J gene: TRBJ2-3
V gene: TRBV5-4
CDR3 protein: CASSSHRTGGADTQYF

J gene: TRBJ1-3
V gene: TRBV28
CDR3 protein: CASSNLENTIYF

J gene: TRBJ1-4
V gene: TRBV7-9
CDR3 protein: CASSLAPGWANEKLFF

J gene: TRBJ2-1
V gene: TRBV6-6
CDR3 protein: CASSPGGPTEGYNEQFF

J gene: TRBJ2-7
V gene: TRBV30
CDR3 protein: CAWSGERGPYEQYF

J gene: TRBJ2-2
V gene: TRBV14
CDR3 protein: CASSRVWTDTGELFF

J gene: TRBJ1-1
V gene: TRBV28
CDR3 protein: CASSLTGAGPEAFF

J gene: TRBJ2-3
V gene: TRBV5-1
CDR3 protein: CASSGEGADTQYF

J gene: TRBJ1-1
V gene: TRBV19
CDR3 protein: CASSSGQGDTEAFF

J gene: TRBJ1-5
V gene: TRBV6-2/TRBV6-3
CDR3 protein: CASSSGQFNQPQHF

J gene: TRBJ2-1
V gene: TRBV6-2/TRBV6-3
CDR3 protein: CASSPDRGSGYNEQFF

J gene: TRBJ1-1
V gene: TRBV5-1
CDR3 protein: CASRSTSYTEAFF

J gene: TRBJ1-2
V gene: TRBV3-1/TRBV3-2
CDR3 protein: CASRQGGQNYGYTF

J gene: TRBJ1-6
V gene: TRBV16
CDR3 protein: CASSRRDENSPLHF

J gene: TRBJ2-7
V gene: TRBV11-2
CDR3 protein: CASSLDYLSSYEQYF

J gene: TRBJ2-7
V gene: TRBV24-1
CDR3 protein: CATGEYEQYF

J gene: TRBJ1-2
V gene: TRBV27
CDR3 protein: CASSPLTDSAGYTF

J gene: TRBJ1-4
V gene: TRBV7-9
CDR3 protein: CASSLAGQANEKLFF

J gene: TRBJ1-2
V gene: TRBV6-5
CDR3 protein: CASSYSRTSNYGYTF

J gene: TRBJ2-2
V gene: TRBV7-8
CDR3 protein: CASSAPRRTNTGELFF

J gene: TRBJ1-1
V gene: TRBV5-1
CDR3 protein: CASSLAEGGSPEAFF

J gene: TRBJ2-6
V gene: TRBV10-3
CDR3 protein: CATSPGTGVVRGANVLTF

J gene: TRBJ2-1
V gene: TRBV11-3
CDR3 protein: CASSPKPPGLRGSYNEQFF

J gene: TRBJ1-4
V gene: TRBV18
CDR3 protein: CASSLSRDTNNEKLFF

J gene: TRBJ1-3
V gene: TRBV7-9
CDR3 protein: CASSTPGNTIYF

J gene: TRBJ2-3
V gene: TRBV7-2
CDR3 protein: CASSLERTGGADTQYF

J gene: TRBJ1-3
V gene: TRBV18
CDR3 protein: CASSHSQGSVSGNTIYF

J gene: TRBJ1-5
V gene: TRBV7-9
CDR3 protein: CASSLGRLSKGNQPQHF

J gene: TRBJ2-2
V gene: TRBV7-9
CDR3 protein: CASSPGINTGELFF

J gene: TRBJ2-5
V gene: TRBV12-3/TRBV12-4
CDR3 protein: CASSDRETQYF

J gene: TRBJ2-5
V gene: TRBV19
CDR3 protein: CACIEGLAGGKETQYF

J gene: TRBJ2-7
V gene: TRBV7-6
CDR3 protein: CASSYGTGGPYEQYF

J gene: TRBJ1-4
V gene: TRBV11-2
CDR3 protein: CASSLEPGGEKLFF

J gene: TRBJ2-5
V gene: TRBV28
CDR3 protein: CASRLQGAQFETQYF